The clone carrying this T cell receptor (beta chain) has a count of ten or more. The target antigen is unknown. The data originate from a study of blood T cells in healthy people across ages. Study-wide findings and caveats: Naive and antigen-experienced cells could not be conclusively compared, given unsorted PBMCs.

The CDR3 contains 14 residues. Trimming removed 5 bases from V and 4 bases from J; junction bases left unmatched: 5. Germline CDR1 and CDR2: MNHEY and SVGEGT. Next came a second PCR, run for about 7 to 12 cycles, which used a sample-barcoded 5' primer along with a J-beta primer mix. Each CDR3 protein gets one entry after TCRdb re-called the 5' RACE reads with MiXCR. The profile shows roughly 680,000 distinct CDR3 sequences, around 50% of them singletons. This chain uses TRBV6-2 or TRBV6-3 with TRBJ2-7; 10 bases agree with TRBD1. The sequenced sample was blood. This clonotype originated in a woman aged 80 or over in good health. The CDR3 coding sequence is TGTGCCAGCAGTACAGGGACAGGGGTTTACGAGCAGTACTTC. This sequence encodes CASSTGTGVYEQYF.